Detailed here is one TCR beta chain. What it recognizes is unknown. The CDR3 sequence is 13 residues long. V shed 5 bases and J shed 3 bases, with 11 bases lying between them. Germline V lookup: CDR1 PRHDT, CDR2 FYEKMQ (reference sequence). These data belong to a study of shared clonotypes between healthy human individuals. Study-wide points: Represented diversity, genetic and exposure-history alike, was limited by few donors. Naive subsets usually exceeded memory subsets in estimated richness.

Naive-designated CD8 cells lacked CD45RO, were positively enriched for CCR7, and omitted terminally differentiated effector memory CD45RA+ cells. Method: immunoSEQ multiplex PCR; TCRdb's copy keeps in-frame clones and lacks some. There are about 820,000 clones in the sample; around 93% occur only once, and 20% to 30% lies in the top ten. The TCR was taken from a young man in good health. The chain is built from TRBV13 and TRBJ2-7; a possible D gene is TRBD1 (5 bases). Sequencing was done on a sample of naive CD8+ T cells sorted from blood. The CDR3 is CASSIPDSYEQYF. DNA for the CDR3: TGTGCCAGCAGCATCCCCGACAGCTACGAGCAGTACTTC.